These 18 T cell receptor beta chains were all obtained from the same sample, sequenced in a study of patients and donors after allogeneic stem cell transplantation. TCRdb redid the calling of the RT-PCR reads with MiXCR, one entry per CDR3 protein. The table lists hundreds of thousands of distinct CDR3 sequences, around 16% of them singletons, with roughly 7.2% in the top ten. Sequenced sample: blood, either unsorted or a sorted T cell fraction (not recorded which). These receptors were collected from a human donor who was either an allogeneic HSCT recipient or a stem cell or donor lymphocyte infusion donor (not recorded which). It is not recorded whose cells these are; they may come from a transplant donor.

The CDR3 sequence: CASSVQATNTGELFF. CDR3 DNA: TGTGCCAGCAGTGTTCAGGCCACGAACACCGGGGAGCTGTTTTTT. J is TRBJ2-2 and V is TRBV2; D is ambiguous. Germline V lookup: CDR1 SNHLY, CDR2 FYNNEI. CDR3 length: 15 amino acids. Trimming pared 4 bases from V and 0 bases from J, leaving 9 bases between.

This chain joins TRBV4-2 and TRBJ1-1, with 7 nucleotides matching TRBD1. This CDR3 region has 15 residues. Germline V gives CDR1 LGHNA, CDR2 YNFKEQ. The junction had 10 bases not matched to a gene; V was cut back by 3 bases and J by 6 bases. The CDR3 spells CASSQSPGGRAEAFF. The CDR3 region has the DNA TGTGCCAGCAGCCAGAGTCCAGGGGGAAGAGCTGAAGCTTTCTTT.

This clonotype came up many times. CDR3 nucleotide sequence: TGTGCCAGCAGCCCACGGACAGGGAGGGTTGGGGAGCTGTTTTTT. This encodes CASSPRTGRVGELFF. The V call is TRBV7-2, the J call TRBJ2-2; a weak D match, TRBD1 (8 bases). The CDR3 contains 15 residues. V was pared by 5 bases and J by 8 bases, with 18 bases between. Germline CDR1 and CDR2: SGHTA and FQGNSA. The whole variable domain, remainder taken from reference TRBV7-2 and TRBJ2-2, is GAGVSQSPSNKVTEKGKDVELRCDPISGHTALYWYRQSLGQGLEFLIYFQGNSAPDKSGLPSDRFSAERTGGSVSTLTIQRTQQEDSAVYLCASSPRTGRVGELFFGEGSRLTVL.

This clonotype appeared many times. The chain has TRBV9 and TRBJ1-2; D gene unclear. V was pared by 2 bases and J by 3 bases, with 8 bases between. The germline V gene has CDR1 SGDLS and CDR2 YYNGEE. The CDR3 is made up of 13 amino acids. CDR3 sequence reads: CASSVLSDYGYTF. Written as DNA, the CDR3 is TGTGCCAGCAGCGTCCTCAGTGACTATGGCTACACCTTC.

The V call is TRBV4-1, the J call TRBJ2-1, with TRBD2 identical over 10 bases. Germline CDR1 and CDR2: MGHRA and YSYEKL. Germline trimming cut 1 base from V and 5 bases from J; bases unmatched to any gene: 8. The CDR3 totals 17 residues. The CDR3 DNA sequence: TGCGCCAGCAGCCAAGGCGATGGGACTAGCGCCCACAATGAGCAGTTCTTC. It yields the protein CASSQGDGTSAHNEQFF.

This clonotype occurred a few times. The rearrangement uses TRBV5-6 and TRBJ1-1, with D perhaps matching TRBD1 (5 bases). The CDR3 extends over 14 amino acids. The V end was cut by 4 bases, the J end by 3 bases, with 13 bases between. Per the germline V gene, CDR1 is SGHDT and CDR2 is YYEEEE. The CDR3 protein is CASSAQGGDTEAFF. As DNA, the CDR3 is TGTGCCAGCAGCGCTCAGGGAGGCGACACTGAAGCTTTCTTT.

This clonotype turned up a few times. This chain links TRBV20-1 with TRBJ1-1; D gene ambiguous. Germline V gives CDR1 DFQATT, CDR2 SNEGSKA (reference sequence). The CDR3 is made up of 13 amino acids. Trimming stripped 4 bases from V and 3 bases from J, with 12 bases between. CDR3 nucleotide sequence: TGCAGTGCTACTCTCCAACGGCACACTGAAGCTTTCTTT. This encodes CSATLQRHTEAFF.

This clonotype was counted only a few times. The V gene is TRBV6-1, the J gene TRBJ1-2; possible D gene TRBD1, 6 bases. The CDR3 is made up of 14 amino acids. Germline V gene lookup returns CDR1 MNHNS and CDR2 SASEGT. The V end was cut by 9 bases, the J end by 0 bases, with 14 bases between. The CDR3 DNA is TGTGCCAGTCGAGGGGGAATAGCTAACTATGGCTACACCTTC. This translates into CASRGGIANYGYTF.

The V gene is TRBV7-6, the J gene TRBJ2-7, with 9 bases fitting TRBD2. The CDR3 spans 15 residues. CDR1 is SGHVS and CDR2 is FNYEAQ in the germline V gene. Trimming took 1 base from V and 2 from J; bases not matched to a gene: 3. This chain's CDR3 is CASSLEREAPYEQYF. The CDR3 DNA reads as TGTGCCAGCAGCTTAGAGCGGGAGGCTCCCTACGAGCAGTACTTC.

The chain is built from TRBV18 and TRBJ2-1; 7 bases map to TRBD2. Germline V CDR1 and CDR2: KGHSH, LQKENI. The CDR3 extends over 15 amino acids. Trimming took 4 bases from V and 7 from J; bases not matched to a gene: 10. DNA of the CDR3: TGTGCCAGCTCACACCCGGGCGGGAGTAATAATGAGCAGTTCTTC. This codes for CASSHPGGSNNEQFF. The full variable domain, its missing parts supplied by reference TRBV18 and TRBJ2-1, is NAGVMQNPRHLVRRRGQEARLRCSPMKGHSHVYWYRQLPEEGLKFMVYLQKENIIDESGMPKERFSAEFPKEGPSILRIQQVVRGDSAAYFCASSHPGGSNNEQFFGPGTRLTVL.

In its sample, this clonotype was seen once. The rearrangement links TRBV12-3 or TRBV12-4 to TRBJ2-7; D is possibly TRBD1 (5 bases). The CDR3 sequence is 13 residues long. The germline V and J ends were trimmed by 2 bases and 6 bases, with 11 bases remaining between them. The CDR3 DNA follows: TGTGCCAGCAGTTTAAATCCCAGGGTCGAGCAGTACTTC. It specifies CASSLNPRVEQYF.

V usage is TRBV4-1 and J usage is TRBJ1-1; D might be TRBD1 (5 bases). Trimming removed 0 bases at V and 4 bases at J, with 9 bases between. The CDR3 runs 14 residues. Looked up from germline, CDR1 is MGHRA and CDR2 is YSYEKL. The chain's CDR3 is CASSQEGVTTEAFF. In DNA form, the CDR3 reads TGCGCCAGCAGCCAAGAGGGGGTTACCACTGAAGCTTTCTTT.

V is TRBV6-1 and J is TRBJ1-2, with 8 bases aligning to TRBD1. CDR1 and CDR2 (germline): MNHNS, SASEGT. J gave up 4 bases and V 6 bases, and 4 bases lay outside the gene matches. CDR3 length equals 13 residues. CDR3 amino acids: CASSPTGVYGYTF. CDR3 bases: TGTGCCAGCAGCCCGACAGGGGTCTATGGCTACACCTTC.

The chain employs TRBV19 and TRBJ2-7; D gene ambiguous. The CDR3 is 17 residues long. Germline CDR1 reads LNHDA; CDR2 reads SQIVND (reference sequence). V was trimmed by 6 bases and J by 6 bases, leaving 27 bases between them. CDR3 sequence: CASSKRLGRTPFGEQYF. The CDR3 DNA follows: TGTGCCAGTAGCAAAAGACTCGGACGTACACCATTTGGCGAGCAGTACTTC.

This clonotype came up a few times. The V and J genes are TRBV19 and TRBJ2-6; tentative D call: TRBD2 (7 bases). This CDR3 contains 16 residues. V lost 5 bases and J 2 bases, leaving 13 bases between the germline ends. CDR1 is LNHDA and CDR2 is SQIVND in the germline V gene (reference sequence). The CDR3: CASSSEGGPGANVLTF. The DNA for the CDR3 is TGTGCCAGTAGTTCGGAGGGGGGGCCTGGGGCCAACGTCCTGACTTTC.

This clonotype has a handful of counts. The chain is built from TRBV5-1 and TRBJ1-2; D uncertain. This CDR3 has 15 amino acids. Trimming took off 4 bases at V and 0 bases at J, with 13 bases between the two ends. Germline V CDR1 and CDR2: SGHRS, YFSETQ. CDR3 in amino acids: CASSPSEFANYGYTF. The CDR3 DNA sequence: TGCGCCAGCAGCCCTTCAGAATTTGCTAACTATGGCTACACCTTC.

In its sample, this clonotype was seen a few times. The rearrangement uses TRBV11-2 and TRBJ2-3, with D unresolved. Trimming removed 5 bases at V and 4 bases at J, with 16 bases between. This CDR3 region has 15 residues. Germline V gives CDR1 SGHAT, CDR2 FQNNGV. The DNA of the CDR3 is TGTGCCAGCAGCGACACTTTTTTTGTGGCAGATACGCAGTATTTT. Encoded protein: CASSDTFFVADTQYF.

The V gene is TRBV5-1, the J gene TRBJ1-2; D is perhaps TRBD1 (5 bases). Trimming pared 1 base from V and 2 bases from J, leaving 12 bases between. The CDR3 is 15 amino acids. CDR1 is SGHRS, CDR2 YFSETQ, per germline. The CDR3 protein is CASSLWGSSNYGYTF. The CDR3, as DNA: TGCGCCAGCAGCTTGTGGGGGTCCTCCAACTATGGCTACACCTTC.